This T cell receptor beta chain comes out of a study of early T cells in non-severe SARS-CoV-2 infection. Looked up from germline, CDR1 is SGHAT and CDR2 is FQNNGV. V lost 5 bases to trimming and J lost 4 bases, with 17 bases between them. This CDR3 is 15 amino acids long. One entry per CDR3 protein, called by TCRdb with MiXCR from the 5' RACE reads. Of tens of thousands of distinct CDR3 sequences listed, roughly 10% were seen once; the top ten hold approximately 4.1%. The chain carries TRBV11-2 and TRBJ2-5, with a weak D call TRBD2 (6 bases). The TCR sequence derives from an adult who was a healthcare worker with PCR-confirmed SARS-CoV-2 infection or an uninfected control (not recorded which). The sample consisted of whole blood. The CDR3 DNA reads TGTGCCAGCAGCCGCCCGGCTGGCGGGACAGAGACCCAGTACTTC. As protein: CASSRPAGGTETQYF.